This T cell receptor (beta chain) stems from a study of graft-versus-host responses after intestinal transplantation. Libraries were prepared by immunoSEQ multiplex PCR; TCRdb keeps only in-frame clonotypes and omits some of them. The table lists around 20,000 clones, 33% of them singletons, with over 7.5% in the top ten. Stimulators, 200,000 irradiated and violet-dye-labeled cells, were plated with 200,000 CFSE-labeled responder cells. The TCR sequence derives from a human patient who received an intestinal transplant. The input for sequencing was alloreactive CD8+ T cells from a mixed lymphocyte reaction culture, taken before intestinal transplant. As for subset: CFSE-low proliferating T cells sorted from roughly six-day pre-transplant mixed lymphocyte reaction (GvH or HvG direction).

CDR3 bases: TGCGCCAGCAGCCAAGAAGTAGACATGCCCTATGGCTACACCTTC. It is translated as CASSQEVDMPYGYTF. The V and J genes are TRBV4-1 and TRBJ1-2; no clear D gene. The CDR3 consists of 15 residues. The germline V gene has CDR1 MGHRA and CDR2 YSYEKL. Trimming stripped 0 bases from V and 4 bases from J, with 12 bases between.